The 7 T cell receptor beta chains below were found in one sample sequenced in a study of beta chain features in type 1 diabetes. The study reverse transcribed the entire isolated RNA, so it sequenced expressed TCRB transcripts. TCRdb keeps only in-frame clones here, not all; method: immunoSEQ multiplex PCR. The sample lists some 350,000 clones; 8% to 10% were seen once. Study-wide results and limits: Type 1 diabetes patients showed a moderate but significant shortening of TCRB CDR3s in all four CD4+ subsets.

These receptors' antigens are unknown. Sequencing was done on a sample of central memory CD4+ T cells from blood. These receptor sequences come from a man between 25 and 39 years old with type 1 diabetes.

The chain uses TRBV5-4 and TRBJ2-7; weak D call: TRBD2 (5 bases). Trimming removed 2 bases from V and 5 bases from J, with 26 bases in between. The CDR3 is 18 residues long. CDR1 is SGHNT, CDR2 YYREEE, per germline (reference sequence). The CDR3 DNA follows: TGTGCCAGCAGCTTAGGTCACTTGGTAGCGACGTCTTGGAACGAGCAGTACTTC. Its translation: CASSLGHLVATSWNEQYF.

This clone was observed a handful of times. The chain has TRBV14 and TRBJ1-2, with D unclear. Trimming removed 4 bases from V and 7 bases from J, with 13 bases in between. Germline lookup yields CDR1 SGHDN and CDR2 FVKESK. The CDR3 extends over 13 amino acids. This CDR3 reads CASSLNPGSGYTF. In DNA, the CDR3 is TGTGCCAGCAGCCTTAATCCGGGTAGTGGCTACACCTTC.

The gene calls are TRBV5-5 and TRBJ2-3, with TRBD2 matching over 7 bases. Germline CDR1 is SGHKS and CDR2 is YYEKEE (reference sequence). J was trimmed by 4 bases and V by 3 bases; bases with no gene match: 8. The CDR3 totals 15 residues. CDR3 nucleotides: TGTGCCAGCAGCTCGATGGCGGGAGTTCCAGATACGCAGTATTTT. This translates into CASSSMAGVPDTQYF.

This chain connects TRBV4-3 to TRBJ1-2, with TRBD1 matching over 7 bases. V was pared by 2 bases and J by 8 bases, with 14 bases of the junction left unmatched. CDR1 LGHNA and CDR2 YSLEER come from the germline V gene. The CDR3 consists of 16 residues. The CDR3 protein is CASSQQSQNRGVGYTF. CDR3 nucleotides: TGCGCCAGCAGCCAACAATCTCAGAACAGGGGAGTCGGCTACACCTTC.

The chain is built from TRBV28 and TRBJ1-2; TRBD1 matches 8 bases. The CDR3 extends over 13 amino acids. J lost 7 bases, V lost 6 bases, and 7 bases had no gene match. The germline V gene has CDR1 MDHEN and CDR2 SYDVKM. The CDR3 protein is CASRRQGSAGYTF. CDR3 in DNA: TGTGCCAGCAGACGACAGGGGTCCGCTGGCTACACCTTC.

The chain couples TRBV19 to TRBJ2-3; the match to TRBD1 covers 8 bases. Germline V gives CDR1 LNHDA, CDR2 SQIVND (reference sequence). This CDR3 is built from 14 residues. The junction had 8 bases not matched to a gene; V was cut back by 7 bases and J by 5 bases. The CDR3: CASMGQGAGDTQYF. As DNA, the CDR3 is TGTGCCAGTATGGGCCAGGGGGCAGGAGATACGCAGTATTTT.

This chain joins TRBV5-1 and TRBJ1-1; 8 bases are a match to TRBD1. Germline CDR1 is SGHRS and CDR2 is YFSETQ. V lost 4 bases, J lost 5 bases, and 10 bases stayed unmatched. The CDR3 consists of 15 residues. This CDR3 is CASSGTQGAATEAFF. As DNA, the CDR3 is TGCGCCAGCAGCGGCACCCAGGGGGCTGCGACTGAAGCTTTCTTT.